These T cell receptor beta chains were read from a single sample in a study of shared clonotypes between healthy human individuals. Produced via immunoSEQ multiplex PCR; TCRdb's table is partial and in-frame only. This sample has 900,000 to 1,200,000 clones, with around 78% found just once. The sample was memory CD4+ T cells from PBMCs. These receptors all stem from a man aged 18-30 years in good health. Some clones in this sample may be carry-over from other donors' samples. The CDR3 runs from the conserved cysteine through the conserved F or W. Fields, in order: D gene, J gene, V gene, clone size, CDR3 DNA, CDR3 protein. D genes are given only for firm matches. Clone sizes are given selectively: once, few, many, or a class where the clone is expanded.

D: NA; J: TRBJ1-5; V: TRBV10-2; size: once; DNA: TGCGCCAGCAGGGGCCGCGATCACAATCAGCCCCAGCATTTT; CDR3: CASRGRDHNQPQHF
D: NA; J: TRBJ2-7; V: TRBV28; size: NA; DNA: TGTGCCAGCAGTTTATCTGGAGGGCCGTATTACGAGCAGTACTTC; CDR3: CASSLSGGPYYEQYF
D: TRBD2; J: TRBJ2-2; V: TRBV7-3; size: NA; DNA: TGTGCCAGCAGCTCTAGCGGGAGTTACACCGGGGAGCTGTTTTTT; CDR3: CASSSSGSYTGELFF
D: NA; J: TRBJ1-5; V: TRBV2; size: NA; DNA: TGTGCCAGCGTCCGGGACACCCAGGAGCCCCAGCATTTT; CDR3: CASVRDTQEPQHF
D: TRBD2; J: TRBJ2-3; V: TRBV11-2; size: few; DNA: TGTGCCAGCAGCTTAAACGGACTAGCGGGAGGTAGTGATACGCAGTATTTT; CDR3: CASSLNGLAGGSDTQYF
D: NA; J: TRBJ1-3; V: TRBV5-1; size: once; DNA: TGCGCCAGCAGCCCAACTACTGGAAACACCATATATTTT; CDR3: CASSPTTGNTIYF
D: TRBD2; J: TRBJ2-1; V: TRBV28; size: NA; DNA: TGTGCCAGCAGAATAGCGGGAGGGCGCAATGAGCAGTTCTTC; CDR3: CASRIAGGRNEQFF
D: NA; J: TRBJ2-2; V: TRBV5-4; size: NA; DNA: TGTGCCTGTAGAGAGGGTCCGACCGGGGAGCTGTTTTTT; CDR3: CACREGPTGELFF
D: NA; J: TRBJ1-2; V: TRBV6-5; size: NA; DNA: TGTGCCAGCAGTTACTCGATACAGACTAACTATGGCTACACCTTC; CDR3: CASSYSIQTNYGYTF
D: NA; J: TRBJ1-4; V: TRBV10-2; size: NA; DNA: TGCGCCAGCAGCTGGGATGCAACTAATGAAAAACTGTTTTTT; CDR3: CASSWDATNEKLFF
D: NA; J: TRBJ2-7; V: TRBV28; size: NA; DNA: TGTGCCAGCAGTTTGGGCGGGAATCCCTACGAGCAGTACTTC; CDR3: CASSLGGNPYEQYF
D: NA; J: TRBJ2-3; V: TRBV4-1; size: NA; DNA: TGCGCCAGCAGCCAAGCCCTGACAGAAACCACAGATACGCAGTATTTT; CDR3: CASSQALTETTDTQYF
D: TRBD2; J: TRBJ2-1; V: TRBV11-2; size: NA; DNA: TGTGCCAGCAGCTTGACTAGCGGGAGTGTAAATGAGCAGTTCTTC; CDR3: CASSLTSGSVNEQFF
D: NA; J: TRBJ2-7; V: TRBV5-1; size: NA; DNA: TGCGCCAGCCGGCCCGGACCGGACCTCGAGCAGTACTTC; CDR3: CASRPGPDLEQYF
D: TRBD2; J: TRBJ2-3; V: TRBV4-1; size: NA; DNA: TGCGCCAGCAGCCGCCTGCTAGCGGGAGGGATAGATACGCAGTATTTT; CDR3: CASSRLLAGGIDTQYF
D: TRBD2; J: TRBJ2-3; V: TRBV29-1; size: NA; DNA: TGCAGCGTTAGGTACGCGGGAGGGGCAGATACGCAGTATTTT; CDR3: CSVRYAGGADTQYF
D: TRBD2; J: TRBJ2-5; V: TRBV6-5; size: NA; DNA: TGTGCCAGCAGTTCCGGGAGCGGGAGAGGGGAGACCCAGTACTTC; CDR3: CASSSGSGRGETQYF
D: NA; J: TRBJ2-1; V: TRBV9; size: NA; DNA: TGTGCCAGCAGCCGTGACAGGTTGAATGAGCAGTTCTTC; CDR3: CASSRDRLNEQFF
D: NA; J: TRBJ1-3; V: TRBV29-1; size: once; DNA: TGCAGCGTTGGCCAGGGTCTAGGAAACACCATATATTTT; CDR3: CSVGQGLGNTIYF
D: TRBD2; J: TRBJ2-5; V: TRBV7-7; size: NA; DNA: TGTGCCAGCAGCCCCGGGACTAGCGGCGAGACCCAGTACTTC; CDR3: CASSPGTSGETQYF
D: NA; J: TRBJ2-7; V: TRBV5-1; size: few; DNA: TGCGCCAGCGGACTGGGGGGCCACGACGAGCAGTACTTC; CDR3: CASGLGGHDEQYF
D: NA; J: TRBJ2-1; V: TRBV4-2; size: many; DNA: TGTGCCAGCAGCCAAGATCTTCGCCCCAGACTAGTCTCCCAGGACAATGAGCAGTTCTTC; CDR3: CASSQDLRPRLVSQDNEQFF
D: NA; J: TRBJ1-4; V: TRBV27; size: NA; DNA: TGTGCCAGCAGTTCGCGGACGTTGGGTGAAAAACTGTTTTTT; CDR3: CASSSRTLGEKLFF
D: TRBD2; J: TRBJ2-1; V: TRBV5-4; size: NA; DNA: TGTGCCAGCAGCTCCGCTAGCGGACCATACAATGAGCAGTTCTTC; CDR3: CASSSASGPYNEQFF
D: TRBD2; J: TRBJ2-3; V: TRBV5-1; size: NA; DNA: TGCGCCAGCAGCGGGAGCGGGACCACAGATACGCAGTATTTT; CDR3: CASSGSGTTDTQYF
D: TRBD1; J: TRBJ2-7; V: TRBV5-1; size: once; DNA: TGCGCCAGCAGCTCCCCGGACAGGGGAGTCTACGAGCAGTACTTC; CDR3: CASSSPDRGVYEQYF
D: NA; J: TRBJ1-2; V: TRBV7-9; size: many; DNA: TGTGCCAGCAGCTTAGGGGCCGGACAGACCTACACCTTC; CDR3: CASSLGAGQTYTF
D: TRBD1; J: TRBJ1-1; V: TRBV7-9; size: NA; DNA: TGTGCCAGCAGCACACGGGACAGGGTGCGCACTGAAGCTTTCTTT; CDR3: CASSTRDRVRTEAFF
D: NA; J: TRBJ1-2; V: TRBV28; size: NA; DNA: TGTGCCAGCAGTTTAACGGGGGCGCCGGGCTATGGCTACACCTTC; CDR3: CASSLTGAPGYGYTF
D: NA; J: TRBJ2-2; V: TRBV7-3; size: NA; DNA: TGTGCCAGCAGCTTTCAGTCCGGGGCGAACACCGGGGAGCTGTTTTTT; CDR3: CASSFQSGANTGELFF
D: NA; J: TRBJ2-2; V: TRBV18; size: NA; DNA: TGTGCCAGCTCTACCTCCACCGGGGAGCTGTTTTTT; CDR3: CASSTSTGELFF